A single sample gave rise to the 26 T cell receptor beta chains below, sequenced in a study of blood T cell repertoires in COVID-19. TCRdb's copy holds only in-frame clones and misses some; the assay was immunoSEQ multiplex PCR. The table has about 200,000 clones, just over 85% seen once. Sequencing used peripheral blood. The receptors were sampled from a man aged 50 to 60 with acute or convalescent COVID-19.

This chain connects TRBV2 to TRBJ1-5; 7 bases agree with TRBD1. The trim removed 6 bases at V and 4 bases at J, leaving 9 bases unmatched. Germline values: CDR1 SNHLY, CDR2 FYNNEI. The CDR3 loop spans 15 amino acids. The CDR3 bases are TGTGCCAGCAGGGCCCAGACAGGGATAAATCAGCCCCAGCATTTT. Protein sequence: CASRAQTGINQPQHF.

The genes are TRBV7-2 and TRBJ1-6, with D possibly matching TRBD1 (6 bases). V was cut by 2 bases and J by 7 bases, with 12 bases left in between. Germline CDR1 is SGHTA and CDR2 is FQGNSA. This CDR3 contains 15 residues. CDR3 region: CASSLPQGGNSPLHF. CDR3 coding DNA: TGTGCCAGCAGCTTACCACAGGGCGGGAATTCACCCCTCCACTTT.

V usage is TRBV9 and J usage is TRBJ2-7; TRBD1 might be the D (5 bases). CDR3 length equals 14 residues. Trimming took off 0 bases at V and 0 bases at J, with 7 bases between the two ends. Germline V gene lookup returns CDR1 SGDLS and CDR2 YYNGEE. Here the CDR3 reads CASSVGTHSYEQYF. For the CDR3, the DNA is TGTGCCAGCAGCGTAGGGACACACTCCTACGAGCAGTACTTC.

This clone has just a few counts. The J gene is TRBJ1-6, the V gene TRBV19; D gene uncertain. The CDR3 is 14 residues long. The ends were cut back, 3 bases at V and 6 bases at J, with 9 bases in the middle. Germline lookup yields CDR1 LNHDA and CDR2 SQIVND (reference sequence). The CDR3 here is CASSIQRPNSPLHF. CDR3 nucleotide sequence: TGTGCCAGTAGTATCCAGCGGCCTAATTCACCCCTCCACTTT.

J is TRBJ1-2 and V is TRBV12-3 or TRBV12-4, with 8 bases lining up with TRBD1. Germline trimming cut 6 bases from V and 7 bases from J; bases unmatched to any gene: 7. The length of the CDR3 is 13 residues. CDR3 in DNA: TGTGCCAGCAGACTGACAGGGGTGGTTGGCTACACCTTC. This gives the protein CASRLTGVVGYTF.

This sequence joins TRBV20-1 and TRBJ2-1, with unresolved D. CDR1 DFQATT and CDR2 SNEGSKA come from the germline V gene (reference sequence). CDR3 length: 11 amino acids. Trimming took off 7 bases at V and 5 bases at J, with 9 bases between the two ends. The CDR3 nucleotides read TGCAGTGGGGCAGAGCACAATGAGCAGTTCTTC. Amino acids: CSGAEHNEQFF.

The chain joins TRBV3-1 (or the pseudogene TRBV3-2) to TRBJ1-1; tentative D call: TRBD1 (6 bases). Trimming took 2 bases from V and 1 from J, leaving 8 bases between them. The CDR3 has 14 residues. Looked up from germline, CDR1 is LGHDT and CDR2 is YNNKEL (reference sequence). CDR3 bases: TGTGCCAGCAGCCAACTACAGGGGAACACTGAAGCTTTCTTT. As protein: CASSQLQGNTEAFF.

CDR3 region: CASSGDRTVSGNTIYF. For the CDR3, the DNA is TGTGCCAGCAGTGGGGACAGGACTGTCTCTGGAAACACCATATATTTT. This chain connects TRBV2 to TRBJ1-3; 8 bases agree with TRBD1. CDR1 is SNHLY and CDR2 is FYNNEI in the germline V gene. Trimming cost V 4 bases and J 0 bases; bases outside gene matches: 5. The CDR3 is 16 amino acids.

V and J are TRBV5-4 and TRBJ1-6, with a possible D match to TRBD1 (6 bases). Germline CDR1 and CDR2: SGHNT and YYREEE (reference sequence). The CDR3 contains 15 residues. Trimming took 4 bases from V and 9 from J, leaving 17 bases between them. This CDR3 is CASSVTSGALSPLHF. CDR3 coding DNA: TGTGCCAGCAGCGTGACCTCAGGGGCCCTTTCACCCCTCCACTTT. Using reference TRBV5-4 and TRBJ1-6 for the parts outside the CDR3, the full variable domain is ETGVTQSPTHLIKTRGQQVTLRCSSQSGHNTVSWYQQALGQGPQFIFQYYREEENGRGNFPPRFSGLQFPNYSSELNVNALELDDSALYLCASSVTSGALSPLHFGNGTRLTVT.

The genes are TRBV20-1 and TRBJ1-5, with TRBD1 identical over 10 bases. The CDR3 is 17 residues long. The J segment lost 0 bases and the V segment lost 3 bases, leaving 8 bases of the junction unmatched. Germline values: CDR1 DFQATT, CDR2 SNEGSKA (reference sequence). The CDR3 spells CSASVTGGPHSNQPQHF. The CDR3 DNA reads TGCAGTGCTAGTGTGACAGGGGGCCCTCATAGCAATCAGCCCCAGCATTTT.

The chain recombines TRBV20-1 with TRBJ1-1, with D perhaps matching TRBD1 (5 bases). V was shortened by 6 bases and J by 1 base, with 6 bases between the two germline ends. Germline lookup yields CDR1 DFQATT and CDR2 SNEGSKA (reference sequence). The CDR3 spans 11 residues. This CDR3 is CSAGGNTEAFF. The DNA for the CDR3 is TGCAGTGCGGGGGGGAACACTGAAGCTTTCTTT.

This rearrangement joins TRBV4-1 to TRBJ2-2; tentative D call: TRBD2 (6 bases). The germline V and J ends were trimmed by 2 bases and 5 bases, with 18 bases remaining between them. CDR3 size: 17 residues. Germline V lookup: CDR1 MGHRA, CDR2 YSYEKL. CDR3 nucleotide sequence: TGCGCCAGCAGCCAACCTTATGGCGGGGCCAGGACCGGGGAGCTGTTTTTT. Its protein is CASSQPYGGARTGELFF.

The rearrangement uses TRBV15 and TRBJ1-1, with a tentative D call TRBD1 (5 bases). V was cut by 5 bases and J by 1 base, with 8 bases left in between. The CDR3 contains 13 residues. The V gene's germline CDR1 is LNHNV and CDR2 YYDKDF (reference sequence). The DNA for the CDR3 is TGTGCCACCAGCGACGACAGGAACACTGAAGCTTTCTTT. As protein: CATSDDRNTEAFF.

The rearrangement links TRBV2 to TRBJ2-1; 12 bases agree with TRBD2. Trimming at V came to 6 bases and at J to 5 bases, leaving 5 bases not matched to a gene. There are 15 residues in the CDR3. The germline gives CDR1 SNHLY, CDR2 FYNNEI. CDR3 sequence reads: CASRPLAGGNNEQFF. The CDR3 DNA reads as TGTGCCAGCAGGCCCCTAGCGGGGGGGAACAATGAGCAGTTCTTC.

V usage is TRBV18 and J usage is TRBJ2-7; 10 bases line up with TRBD1. J was trimmed by 1 base and V by 2 bases; bases with no gene match: 5. Germline CDR1 reads KGHSH; CDR2 reads LQKENI. The CDR3 totals 16 residues. This chain's CDR3 is CASSPEPGQGSYEQYF. CDR3 DNA: TGTGCCAGCTCACCAGAGCCGGGACAGGGGTCCTACGAGCAGTACTTC.

The chain carries TRBV4-1 and TRBJ1-6, with TRBD1 matching 9 bases. V lost 4 bases to trimming and J lost 4 bases; unmatched junction nucleotides: 11. This CDR3 has 18 residues. CDR1 is MGHRA and CDR2 is YSYEKL in the germline V gene. CDR3 in amino acids: CASSRRLWGQGYNSPLHF. For the CDR3, the DNA is TGCGCCAGCAGCCGAAGATTGTGGGGACAGGGTTATAATTCACCCCTCCACTTT.

This chain connects TRBV6-5 to TRBJ2-6; D uncertain. The CDR3 is made up of 15 amino acids. V dropped 7 bases and J dropped 2 bases, with 12 bases sitting between them. CDR1 is MNHEY and CDR2 is SVGAGI in the germline V gene. The CDR3 nucleotides are TGTGCCAGCATACTCGCGGAGACTGGGGCCAACGTCCTGACTTTC. Its protein product is CASILAETGANVLTF.

This clone came up a few times. The rearrangement links TRBV10-1 to TRBJ2-1, with D maybe TRBD2 (6 bases). The CDR3 length is 15 residues. CDR1 is WNHNN and CDR2 is SYGVQD in the germline V gene (reference sequence). With 6 bases removed from V and 5 bases from J, the gap between germline ends came to 17 bases. The CDR3 bases are TGCGCCAGCAGCGGGTTGTGGGGGGACCACAATGAGCAGTTCTTC. Translation gives CASSGLWGDHNEQFF.

The gene calls are TRBV5-4 and TRBJ2-5, with 9 bases fitting TRBD2. V lost 4 bases to trimming and J lost 5 bases; unmatched junction nucleotides: 12. The length of the CDR3 is 16 residues. Germline CDR1 SGHNT, CDR2 YYREEE (reference sequence). The CDR3 region is CASSRIGAGGYETQYF. The CDR3 nucleotides read TGTGCCAGCAGCCGAATCGGGGCGGGGGGGTATGAGACCCAGTACTTC. The full variable domain, with the rest looked up from reference TRBV5-4 and TRBJ2-5, is ETGVTQSPTHLIKTRGQQVTLRCSSQSGHNTVSWYQQALGQGPQFIFQYYREEENGRGNFPPRFSGLQFPNYSSELNVNALELDDSALYLCASSRIGAGGYETQYFGPGTRLLVL.

This clone was recorded only once. The chain couples TRBV14 to TRBJ2-3; tentatively, D is TRBD1 (5 bases). The CDR3 runs 16 residues. The ends were cut back, 1 base at V and 2 bases at J, with 13 bases in the middle. Germline-derived CDR1 and CDR2 are SGHDN and FVKESK. CDR3 loop: CASSQGKGHNTDTQYF. DNA of the CDR3: TGTGCCAGCAGCCAAGGGAAAGGACACAACACAGATACGCAGTATTTT.

J is TRBJ1-3 and V is TRBV5-4; TRBD1 is a possible D gene (5 bases). CDR1 and CDR2 from the germline V gene are SGHNT and YYREEE (reference sequence). CDR3 size: 14 residues. The V end lost 0 bases, the J end lost 8 bases, and 12 bases lay between the germline ends. The CDR3 nucleotides are TGTGCCAGCAGCTTGGAACAGGCTTCGGACACCATATATTTT. It yields the protein CASSLEQASDTIYF.

The chain has TRBV13 and TRBJ1-1; 9 bases are shared with TRBD1. V lost 5 bases, J lost 4 bases, and 8 bases stayed unmatched. The V gene's germline CDR1 is PRHDT and CDR2 FYEKMQ (reference sequence). The CDR3 runs 15 residues. CDR3 in DNA: TGTGCCAGCAGCATGACAGGGGGGAGGAGCACTGAAGCTTTCTTT. Its translation: CASSMTGGRSTEAFF. The full variable domain, completed using reference TRBV13 and TRBJ1-1, is AAGVIQSPRHLIKEKRETATLKCYPIPRHDTVYWYQQGPGQDPQFLISFYEKMQSDKGSIPDRFSAQQFSDYHSELNMSSLELGDSALYFCASSMTGGRSTEAFFGQGTRLTVV.

This chain uses TRBV2 with TRBJ1-5; 7 positions agree with TRBD1. J lost 11 bases, V lost 6 bases, and 13 bases had no gene match. This CDR3 contains 14 residues. The germline CDR1 and CDR2 sequences are SNHLY and FYNNEI. The CDR3: CASRIPGQAGSQHF. CDR3 coding DNA: TGTGCCAGCAGGATACCTGGACAGGCCGGATCCCAGCATTTT.

V is TRBV2 and J is TRBJ1-1, with a possible D match to TRBD1 (5 bases). This CDR3 is built from 13 residues. Per the germline V gene, CDR1 is SNHLY and CDR2 is FYNNEI. V was pared by 5 bases and J by 0 bases, with 7 bases between. This CDR3 is CASSRDLNTEAFF. CDR3 nucleotide sequence: TGTGCCAGCAGTCGGGACTTGAACACTGAAGCTTTCTTT.

The chain joins TRBV29-1 to TRBJ2-7; 10 nucleotides line up with TRBD1. Looked up from germline, CDR1 is SQVTM and CDR2 is ANQGSEA. The CDR3 spans 15 residues. The V gene end was trimmed by 6 bases and the J gene end by 2 bases; junction bases not matched to a gene: 10. The CDR3 DNA reads TGCAGCGTGCCCACTGGACAGGGGGTACCCTACGAGCAGTACTTC. Translation: CSVPTGQGVPYEQYF.

This clone occurred a few times. This chain uses TRBV9 with TRBJ1-2, with no clear D. The CDR3 is made up of 14 amino acids. Germline V gives CDR1 SGDLS, CDR2 YYNGEE. The ends were cut back, 0 bases at V and 3 bases at J, with 9 bases in the middle. CDR3 protein: CASSVAVADYGYTF. For the CDR3, the DNA is TGTGCCAGCAGCGTAGCTGTGGCAGACTATGGCTACACCTTC.